This TCR beta chain derives from a study of blood T cell repertoires in COVID-19. Background on the study: Sites in the United States, Italy and Spain provided acute and convalescent COVID-19 samples. The analysed material was cDNA or gDNA that came from T cells, B-cell-depleted T cells, or PBMCs.

V was cut by 2 bases and J by 1 base, with 10 bases left in between. The CDR3 consists of 15 residues. The germline V gene has CDR1 LGHDT and CDR2 YNNKEL (reference sequence). Per the authors' pipeline: Reference gene primers were amplified, and this amplification served to estimate nucleated cell counts. Using immunoSEQ multiplex PCR, the repertoire was profiled, and TCRdb retains in-frame clones only, with some absent. V and J calls and clone size come straight from that table; D and trimming were deduced from the DNA. The data hold 150,000 to 200,000 clones, with roughly 85% observed a single time.

This chain links TRBV3-1 (or the pseudogene TRBV3-2) with TRBJ2-3; tentatively, D is TRBD2 (7 bases). This TCR came from a human donor in a cohort sampled during active COVID-19. The sample consisted of peripheral blood. CDR3 in DNA: TGTGCCAGCAGCCAAAGGGGGGGACGCACAGATACGCAGTATTTT. As protein: CASSQRGGRTDTQYF.